What follows is one T cell receptor beta chain and its context. Its antigen is as yet unknown. The germline gives CDR1 SNHLY, CDR2 FYNNEI. The CDR3 covers 16 residues. Trimming took 6 bases from V and 2 from J; bases not matched to a gene: 12. Unstimulated PBMCs were sorted into CD3+CD4+ and CD3+CD8+ populations. This sample is drawn from a study of T cell clones after liver transplantation. At the level of the study: Without induction therapy, subjects received standard immunosuppression until 12-24 months post-transplant.

Study-level findings and limits: In 5 of 8 subjects, circulating graft-donor-reactive CD4 TCRbeta sequences fell significantly after transplant. Graft donor-reactive T cells may have migrated into the graft rather than being deleted.

The repertoire was sequenced with immunoSEQ multiplex PCR; TCRdb's copy has only in-frame clones and lacks some. This sample has 70,000 to 80,000 clones; about nine tenths occur once, and the top ten carry less than 3.5%. This rearrangement joins TRBV2 to TRBJ1-1; 7 nucleotides align to TRBD1. Sequences were derived from CD4+ T cells from blood, sampled before liver transplant. This TCR was recovered from a human donor who received a liver transplant. The CDR3 region has the DNA TGTGCCAGCAGGGAGCAGGGGGGGATTAGTAACACTGAAGCTTTCTTT. Residues: CASREQGGISNTEAFF.